This TCR beta chain was recovered during a study of blood T cells in healthy people across ages. The authors ran a second PCR of 7 to 11 cycles using a sample-barcoded 5' primer and a J-beta primer mix. TCRdb reprocessed the 5' RACE reads with MiXCR, giving one entry per CDR3 protein. The sample carries 580,000 or so distinct CDR3 sequences, less than 60% recorded once. Note on this clonotype: A much larger clone lies a single base off, so this may be a read error.

CDR1 is MNHNS, CDR2 SASEGT, per germline. Germline trimming cut 6 bases from V and 7 bases from J; bases unmatched to any gene: 13. The length of the CDR3 is 18 residues. Sequenced sample: blood. V and J are TRBV6-1 and TRBJ2-2; 14 nucleotides align to TRBD2. This clonotype originated in an elderly man in good health. CDR3 in DNA: TGTGCCAGCAGGACCCCTCGACTAGCGGGGGGGCACATCGGGGAGCTGTTTTTT. Translating gives CASRTPRLAGGHIGELFF.